This T cell receptor (beta chain) was captured in a study of tumor-infiltrating lymphocytes in primary liver carcinoma. Study-level information: Tumor lesions were T1-T3 N0M0 and spanned roughly 4 to 10 cm.

Regarding this clonotype: Antigen specificity is unknown. A much more abundant neighbour one base away suggests this may be a read error.

Study-wide points: It was in tumors, not blood, that the top-250-clone fraction was significantly higher (p = 0.039).

Germline DNA was also extracted, with blood RNA taken from unsorted whole blood. In advance of surgery, 3 to 4.5 milliliters of peripheral blood were collected. A constant-region primer served to make TCR beta cDNA from roughly 460 ng total RNA. ARM-PCR was slightly modified, and three nested multiplex PCR rounds with it gave rise to the TCR beta libraries. Primers for the first two PCR rounds were TRBV1-TRBV30 forward primers and a C-beta reverse primer (about 11 cycles per round). TCRdb fed the multiplex PCR reads into MiXCR, producing one record per CDR3 protein. The table includes approximately 330,000 distinct CDR3 sequences, about two thirds detected once. The CDR3 contains 15 residues. Germline trimming cut 3 bases from V and 7 bases from J; bases unmatched to any gene: 9.

The sequence derives from a man aged 35 to 55 with primary liver carcinoma and hepatitis B virus infection. The gene calls are TRBV12-3 or TRBV12-4 and TRBJ2-4; 7 positions agree with TRBD1. The sequenced sample consisted of peripheral blood. This chain's CDR3 is CASSFLSGGFNIQYF. Here the CDR3 DNA reads TGTGCCAGCAGTTTCCTTTCAGGGGGTTTTAACATTCAGTACTTC.